The subject of this entry is one T cell receptor (beta chain). Its antigen is not known. The data derive from a study of vaccination and CD4 T cells after COVID-19. Turning to the study itself: The makeup of the convalescents was six males and four females, two of them Hispanic. Findings of the study overall: There was no significant change from approximately 21 to 38 median reactive clonotypes.

Treatment given: approximately nine-day PBMC culture with coronavirus spike peptide pools or control peptides (ViraFEST assay). PBMCs were cultured at fewer than 2.5 million per well with around 10 IU/ml IL-2 and approximately 9.6 ug/ml peptide pools. With the Oncomine TCR Beta short-read assay, DNA from cultured CD4+ T cells was sequenced. TCRdb recomputed calls from the PCR reads with MiXCR, one row per CDR3 protein. The sample lists about 9,700 distinct CDR3 sequences; around 50% were seen once. V was pared by 2 bases and J by 0 bases, with 7 bases between. Looked up from germline, CDR1 is MNHEY and CDR2 is SVGAGI. The CDR3 is 14 residues long.

The TCR comes from a human donor who had recovered from COVID-19. The rearrangement joins TRBV6-5 to TRBJ1-1; D remains unclear. The material sequenced was CD4+ T cells from blood, cultured in vitro. The CDR3 region is CASSYGRLNTEAFF. For the CDR3, the DNA is TGTGCCAGCAGTTACGGACGATTGAACACTGAAGCTTTCTTT.